This entry features one T cell receptor (beta chain) sequence. The sample comes from a study of T cell changes during pregnancy in multiple sclerosis. The CDR3 has 14 residues. Germline CDR1 MNHEY, CDR2 SMNVEV (reference sequence). Trimming removed 4 bases at V and 1 base at J, with 10 bases between. Using immunoSEQ multiplex PCR, the repertoire was profiled, and TCRdb retains in-frame clones only, with some absent. The data hold some 110,000 clones, with under 95% observed a single time. The J gene is TRBJ1-1, the V gene TRBV27, with D hard to call. The TCR was taken from a female donor with multiple sclerosis, enrolled in a pregnancy study. The sequences come from peripheral blood, collected after pregnancy. CDR3 sequence: CASSSVRGNTEAFF. CDR3 nucleotide sequence: TGTGCCAGCAGTTCGGTACGGGGGAACACTGAAGCTTTCTTT.